This TCR beta chain was captured in a study of cytomegalovirus exposure and HLA in healthy donors. The PCR was carried out with 60 Vbeta primers and 13 Jbeta primers. Clones were sequenced by immunoSEQ multiplex PCR, and TCRdb holds only the in-frame ones, with some missing. The data show some 120,000 clones, with around 75% seen just once and around 1.6% held by the top ten. Input material: PBMCs. The TCR comes from a young woman in good health and CMV-seronegative.

CDR3 region: CASSRGQGTNTDTQYF. The CDR3 DNA follows: TGCGCCAGCAGCCGTGGACAGGGGACTAACACAGATACGCAGTATTTT. The rearrangement uses TRBV5-1 and TRBJ2-3; 9 nucleotides agree with TRBD1. The CDR3 extends over 16 amino acids. Germline CDR1 and CDR2: SGHRS and YFSETQ. J lost 2 bases, V lost 4 bases, and 8 bases had no gene match.